These 15 T cell receptor beta chains were sequenced from one sample in a study of tumor and adjacent non-tumor tissue in lung cancer. This sample's RNA came from whole unsorted tissue. The normal lung tissue was taken more than 3 cm from the tumor edge. A modified ARM-PCR protocol with three rounds of nested PCR amplified TCRbeta. TCRdb re-derived calls from the multiplex PCR reads in MiXCR, one entry per CDR3 protein. The sample holds approximately 47,000 distinct CDR3 sequences, 64% seen once. Sequencing input: distant non-tumor lung tissue. These receptors were collected from a woman in her 70s with non-small cell lung cancer.

For this clonotype: The CDR3 end shows no conserved phenylalanine or tryptophan, and so a read error is likely. The limits of the CDR3 on the DNA are not certain, so only TCRdb's listed CDR3 is given. The chain recombines TRBV29-1 with TRBJ1-1; TRBD1 reflects the table's D call only, with no check against the DNA. Termini included, the CDR3 measures 14 amino acids. The germline CDR1 and CDR2 sequences are SQVTM and ANQGSEA. The CDR3 loop reads CSVVPSYVNTEAFS.

This clonotype was seen ten or more times. The genes are TRBV6-5 and TRBJ2-2; 7 bases map to TRBD1. The V and J ends lost 8 bases and 0 bases, in that order; junction bases with no gene match: 6. The CDR3 runs to 15 residues. Germline lookup yields CDR1 MNHEY and CDR2 SVGAGI. CDR3 sequence: CASQGVRSNTGELFF. CDR3 sequence (DNA): TGTGCCAGCCAGGGGGTGCGTTCGAACACCGGGGAGCTGTTTTTT.

This clonotype was picked up a small number of times. This may stem from a read error, because a much larger clone lies one nucleotide away. The rearrangement uses TRBV13 and TRBJ2-7, with 11 positions matching TRBD2. Germline loops: CDR1 PRHDT, CDR2 FYEKMQ (reference sequence). Losses at the gene ends were 0 bases for V and 6 bases for J; bases not matched to a gene: 4. The CDR3 sequence is 15 residues long. The CDR3 loop is CASSLGSSGRAEQYF. In DNA, the CDR3 is TGTGCCAGCAGCTTAGGGAGTAGCGGGAGGGCCGAGCAGTACTTC.

As regards this clonotype: It is likely a read error, because the conserved phenylalanine at the end of the CDR3 is missing. This chain uses TRBV6-2 or TRBV6-3 with TRBJ1-1; D gene unclear. The CDR3 has 16 residues. V lost 0 bases and J lost 3, with 14 bases in between. CDR1 MNHEY and CDR2 SVGEGT come from the germline V gene. CDR3 region: CASSYSLSGWDTEAFI. CDR3 nucleotides: TGTGCCAGCAGTTACTCGCTGTCAGGATGGGACACTGAAGCTTTCATT.

To note about this clonotype: The junction does not match germline at one end; this may be a read error. The chain is built from TRBV12-3 or TRBV12-4 and TRBJ2-5, with 7 positions matching TRBD2. There are 17 residues in the CDR3. The CDR3 protein is CASSFLTSQLAGETQCF. The CDR3, as DNA: TGTGCCAGCAGTTTTCTTACCTCGCAACTGGCGGGAGAGACCCAGTGCTTC.

Concerning this clonotype: Mismatch with germline at one junction end may stem from a read error. The chain links TRBV11-2 to TRBJ2-5; D possibly uses TRBD1 or TRBD2 (5 bases each). The CDR3 runs to 13 residues. Germline V CDR1 and CDR2: SGHAT, FQNNGV. CDR3 nucleotide sequence: TGTGCCAGCAGCTCCCGAGGTTGGGGGACCCAGTATTTC. Its translation: CASSSRGWGTQYF.

For this clonotype: A much larger clone lies one base from this, so it may be a read error. The genes are TRBV11-2 and TRBJ2-5, with 7 bases that match TRBD1. This CDR3 is 14 amino acids long. Per germline, CDR1 SGHAT and CDR2 FQNNGV. Here the CDR3 reads CASSKTGSEEAQYF. The CDR3 coding sequence is TGTGCCAGCAGCAAGACAGGGTCAGAAGAGGCCCAGTACTTC.

As for this clonotype: A junction boundary mismatches the germline segment, possibly from a read error. The chain combines TRBV11-3 with TRBJ2-7, with 7 bases that match TRBD1. The CDR3 totals 14 residues. CDR1 and CDR2 from the germline V gene are SGHNT and YENEEA. This CDR3 is CASSLGTVSYEQYF. CDR3 in DNA: TGTGCCAGTAGCTTGGGGACAGTGAGCTACGAGCAGTACTTC.

The V and J genes are TRBV5-1 and TRBJ1-5, with a weak D call TRBD1 (5 bases). CDR1 and CDR2 (germline): SGHRS, YFSETQ. This CDR3 comprises 15 residues. V was pared by 2 bases and J by 2 bases, with 11 bases between. The CDR3 is CASSLDGGGNQPQHF. The CDR3 DNA sequence: TGCGCCAGCAGCTTAGATGGGGGAGGCAATCAGCCCCAGCATTTT.

Points on this clonotype: One end of the junction does not line up with germline, which may come from a read error. This chain uses TRBV10-1 with TRBJ2-5; perhaps D is TRBD1 or TRBD2 (5 bases each). The CDR3 loop spans 13 amino acids. In germline, CDR1 is WNHNN, CDR2 SYGVQD (reference sequence). CDR3 coding DNA: TGCGCCAGCAGTGAGACTAGAGGGGAGACCAAGTACTTC. Its protein is CASSETRGETKYF.

This clonotype occurred once. This could be a read error, since a much larger clone is one nucleotide away. The CDR3 protein is CARKTVYSNQPQHF. In DNA, the CDR3 is TGTGCCAGAAAAACAGTTTATAGCAATCAGCCCCAGCATTTT. The gene calls are TRBV21-1 and TRBJ1-5. TRBV21-1 is a pseudogene. The CDR3 runs to 14 residues.

About this clonotype itself: Since a much larger clone is just one base distant, this may be a read error. The CDR3 does not end in the conserved phenylalanine or tryptophan, so this is likely a read error. V usage is TRBV10-3 and J usage is TRBJ2-1; 8 bases are shared with TRBD2. The J segment lost 8 bases and the V segment lost 3 bases, leaving 12 bases of the junction unmatched. The CDR3 extends over 16 amino acids. CDR1 is ENHRY and CDR2 is SYGVKD in the germline V gene. DNA for the CDR3: TGTGCCATCAGTGACGCCTTCGGCGGGAGGTCGGATGAGCAGTTCATC. This gives the protein CAISDAFGGRSDEQFI.

The chain carries TRBV6-7 and TRBJ2-1; D is undetermined. TRBV6-7 counts as an open reading frame of uncertain function. CDR3 length: 15 residues. Trimming pared 9 bases from V and 8 bases from J, leaving 23 bases between. Here the CDR3 DNA reads TGTGCCAGTTGTTACGCCTGGACGGTGTTGGATGAGCAGTTCTTC. This codes for CASCYAWTVLDEQFF.

This clonotype showed up just a few times. This chain uses TRBV15 with TRBJ1-2; D may be TRBD1 (6 bases). Trimming pared 0 bases from V and 4 bases from J, leaving 6 bases between. There are 13 residues in the CDR3. Germline V gene data show CDR1 as LNHNV and CDR2 as YYDKDF (reference sequence). The CDR3 bases are TGTGCCACCAGCAGAGACAGGGGCTATGGCTACACCTTC. Protein product: CATSRDRGYGYTF.

With regard to this clonotype: A much larger clone differs by one base, so this may be a read error. The chain recombines TRBV30 with TRBJ2-1; TRBD1 aligns across 7 bases. The CDR3 runs to 14 residues. Germline values: CDR1 GTSNPN, CDR2 SVGIG (reference sequence). The CDR3 DNA follows: TGTGCCTGGAGTAAGGGGGCGGGCTACAAAGAGCAGTTCTTC. Translated: CAWSKGAGYKEQFF.